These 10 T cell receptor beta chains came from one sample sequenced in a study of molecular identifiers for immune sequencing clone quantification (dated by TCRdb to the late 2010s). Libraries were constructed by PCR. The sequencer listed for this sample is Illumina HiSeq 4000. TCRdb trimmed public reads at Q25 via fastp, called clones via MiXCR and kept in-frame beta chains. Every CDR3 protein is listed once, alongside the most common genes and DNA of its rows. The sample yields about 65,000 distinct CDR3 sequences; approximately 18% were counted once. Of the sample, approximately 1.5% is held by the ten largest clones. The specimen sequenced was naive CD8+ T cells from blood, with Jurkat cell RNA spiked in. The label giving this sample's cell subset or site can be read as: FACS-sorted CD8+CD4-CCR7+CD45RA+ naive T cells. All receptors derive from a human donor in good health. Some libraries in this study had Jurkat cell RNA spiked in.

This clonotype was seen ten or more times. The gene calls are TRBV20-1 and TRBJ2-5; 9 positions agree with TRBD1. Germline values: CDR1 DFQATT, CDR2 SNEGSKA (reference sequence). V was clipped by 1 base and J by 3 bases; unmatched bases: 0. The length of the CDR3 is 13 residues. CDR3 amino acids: CSARGDREETQYF. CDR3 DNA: TGCAGTGCTAGAGGGGACAGGGAAGAGACCCAGTACTTC.

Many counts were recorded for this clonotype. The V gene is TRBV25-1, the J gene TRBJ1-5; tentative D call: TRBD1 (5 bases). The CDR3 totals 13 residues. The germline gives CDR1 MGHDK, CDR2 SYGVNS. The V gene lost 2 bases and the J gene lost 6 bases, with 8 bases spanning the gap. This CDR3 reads CASSENGAQPQHF. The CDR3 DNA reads TGTGCCAGCAGTGAAAACGGGGCTCAGCCCCAGCATTTT.

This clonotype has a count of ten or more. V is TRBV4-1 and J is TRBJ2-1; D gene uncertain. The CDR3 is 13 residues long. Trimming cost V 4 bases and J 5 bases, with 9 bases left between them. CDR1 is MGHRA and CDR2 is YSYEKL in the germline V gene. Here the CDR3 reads CASSRLGDNEQFF. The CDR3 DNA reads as TGCGCCAGCAGCCGCCTTGGAGACAATGAGCAGTTCTTC.

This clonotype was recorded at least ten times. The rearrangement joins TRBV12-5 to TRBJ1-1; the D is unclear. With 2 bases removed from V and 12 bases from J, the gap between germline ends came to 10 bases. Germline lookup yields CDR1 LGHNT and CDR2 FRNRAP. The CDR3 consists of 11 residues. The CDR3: CASGLLHPSFF. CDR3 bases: TGTGCTAGTGGTTTGCTGCACCCCTCTTTCTTT.

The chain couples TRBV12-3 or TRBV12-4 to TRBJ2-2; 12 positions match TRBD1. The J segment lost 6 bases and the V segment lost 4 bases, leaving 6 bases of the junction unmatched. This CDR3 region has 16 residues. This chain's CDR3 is CASSSGTGGAAGELFF. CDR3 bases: TGTGCCAGCAGTTCCGGGACAGGGGGCGCGGCCGGGGAGCTGTTTTTT.

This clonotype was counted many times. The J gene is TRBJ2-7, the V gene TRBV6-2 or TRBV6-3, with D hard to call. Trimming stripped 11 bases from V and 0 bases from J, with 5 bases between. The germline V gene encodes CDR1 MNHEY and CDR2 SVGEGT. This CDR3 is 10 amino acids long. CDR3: CAAASYEQYF. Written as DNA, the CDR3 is TGTGCCGCCGCCTCCTACGAGCAGTACTTC.

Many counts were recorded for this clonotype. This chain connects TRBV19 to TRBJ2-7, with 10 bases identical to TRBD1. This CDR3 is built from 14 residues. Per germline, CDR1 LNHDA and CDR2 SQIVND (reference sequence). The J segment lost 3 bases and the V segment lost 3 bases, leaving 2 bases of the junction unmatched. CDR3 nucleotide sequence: TGTGCCAGTAGTATCCGGGACAGGGGCTACGAGCAGTACTTC. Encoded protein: CASSIRDRGYEQYF.

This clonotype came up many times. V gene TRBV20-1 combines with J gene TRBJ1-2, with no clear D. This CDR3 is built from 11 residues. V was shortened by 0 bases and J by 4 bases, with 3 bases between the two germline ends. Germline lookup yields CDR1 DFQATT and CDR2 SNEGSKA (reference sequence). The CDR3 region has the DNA TGCAGTGCTAGAGAGTCCTATGGCTACACCTTC. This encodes CSARESYGYTF.

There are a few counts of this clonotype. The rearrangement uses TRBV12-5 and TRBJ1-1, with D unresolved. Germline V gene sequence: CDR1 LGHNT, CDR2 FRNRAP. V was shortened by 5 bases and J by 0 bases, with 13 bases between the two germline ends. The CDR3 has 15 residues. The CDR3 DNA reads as TGTGCTAGTGGTCGATTGGAGGGCCTGAACACTGAAGCTTTCTTT. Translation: CASGRLEGLNTEAFF.

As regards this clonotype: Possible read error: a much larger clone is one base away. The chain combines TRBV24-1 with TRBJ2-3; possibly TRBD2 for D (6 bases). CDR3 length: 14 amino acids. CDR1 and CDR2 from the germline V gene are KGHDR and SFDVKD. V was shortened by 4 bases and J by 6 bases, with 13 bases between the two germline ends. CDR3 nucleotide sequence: TGTGCCACCAGTGACGGGAGCGGTTATGATACGCAGTATTTT. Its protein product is CATSDGSGYDTQYF.